This TCR beta chain is from a study of T cell repertoires in cytomegalovirus infection. In TCRdb, the reads were re-called with MiXCR into one record per CDR3 protein. Of approximately 270,000 distinct CDR3 sequences listed, roughly a fifth were seen once; the top ten hold roughly 19%. This clonotype appeared many times. What it binds is unknown. V gave up 6 bases and J gave up 0 bases, with 6 bases separating them. The CDR3 loop spans 13 amino acids. This chain links TRBV12-3 or TRBV12-4 with TRBJ1-5; D uncertain. The TCR sequence derives from a human donor in good health (CMV status not recorded). Some clones in this sample may be carry-over from other donors' samples. The specimen comprised cultured PBMCs, sampled from culture after CMV antigen stimulation. The CDR3 is CASSLGSNQPQHF. CDR3 sequence (DNA): TGTGCCAGCAGCTTGGGTAGCAATCAGCCCCAGCATTTT.